This T cell receptor (beta chain) stems from a study of human T cells and chemical hapten exposure (dated by TCRdb to about 2021). Notes on the research overall: For sensitization, 2% DPC in acetone was applied to a 2 cm by 2 cm area of upper inner arm skin. Throughout the study period of roughly 24 weeks, patients also received therapeutic DPC doses to the scalp every week. The libraries were sequenced as a pool, and the TCR yield per sample differed mostly because of small variations in library volumes within the pool. About 30 alopecia patients provided blood for TCR sequencing at one to four time points (pre-sensitization, 2, 6 and 24 weeks). Peripheral blood TCR repertoire changes were tracked in vivo in alopecia patients during primary and secondary sensitization to the hapten diphenylcyclopropenone (DPC). The patient cohort, mostly female, included alopecia areata with under or over 50% scalp involvement, alopecia totalis and alopecia universalis. Blood samples were taken from patients before sensitization (week 0) and at 2, 6 and about 24 weeks after DPC sensitization. Patch testing on the upper back used Finn chambers containing 0.01% DPC, with scoring done after 6 days according to International Contact Dermatitis Research Group standards. Broad study findings and their caveats: Repeated subsampling changed both the strength of the expansion versus patch-test correlation and the threshold at which the correlation became significant. No change with DPC sensitization was found in the number of TCRs above 1 in 1000 frequency, and no evidence of global repertoire structure alterations was found. Because all patients had alopecia, a presumed autoimmune disease, the immune response of the patients might differ from that of healthy individuals. Compared with pre-sensitization or healthy control sets, expanded TCRs formed significantly more large CDR3 similarity clusters, which is consistent with antigen-driven responses. The number of PT1 expanded TCRs positively correlated with patch test score, significant at thresholds 8, 16 and 32 but not 4.

This specimen's time point label, interpreted: pre-sensitization, week 0. The treatment or condition tag for this specimen amounts to: therapeutic diphenylcyclopropenone sensitization with weekly scalp DPC. At every patch-test visit, the blood draw took place before the patch test was put on. To be eligible, patients had to be aged 18 to 70, diagnosed with alopecia and judged suitable for DPC therapy, while pregnant patients were excluded. Unfractionated whole blood was collected in Tempus Blood RNA tubes, and total RNA was extracted from that blood. From the cysteine up to the phenylalanine, the CDR3 has a length of 17 residues. Only the CDR3 DNA is retained, 51 bases long and in frame from the first base. Receptor amplification or capture employed RACE. Sequencing used a NextSeq 500. During library preparation, unique molecular identifiers were attached to individual cDNA molecules so that TCRs could be counted in a quantitative, reproducible way. For every blood RNA sample, sequencing covered both the TCR alpha and TCR beta chains. As for how the authors treated the data: Samples had a median of about 96,000 TCRs, with a range from roughly 20,000 to 700,000. V, J and CDR3 annotation of the TCR reads was performed with the Decombinator software suite. For the PS versus PT1 abundance plots, all samples were subsampled to the same number of TCRs (28,000). TCRs were defined as expanded if absent before sensitization and observed at least eight times at the 2-week time point. The public reads were run again by TCRdb, first through fastp at Q25 and then through MiXCR, and only productive beta chains were kept. One record per CDR3 amino acid sequence lists the most common genes and DNA. It is TCRdb's table, rather than the study itself, that gives the V and J calls and clone size. In this sample the table shows 60,000 to 70,000 distinct CDR3 sequences, around 9.9% of which occur a single time. The ten largest account for 4.5% to 5.5% of the sample.

This clonotype was seen repeatedly, ten times or more. Its antigen is still unknown. Base qualities are not recorded, but no much larger clone differs from it by a single base. Recombination connected TRBV21-1 to TRBJ1-1. TRBV21-1 is marked as a pseudogene. This TCR was sampled from a woman aged 45 to 65 with alopecia areata. Some clones in this sample may be carry-over from other donors' samples. The material sequenced was whole blood, taken in connection with sensitization to the hapten diphenylcyclopropenone (DPC). The CDR3 region has the sequence CASSKVRQGGGDTEAFF. The DNA sequence follows: TGTGCCAGCAGCAAAGTGCGGCAGGGAGGGGGAGACACTGAAGCTTTCTTT.